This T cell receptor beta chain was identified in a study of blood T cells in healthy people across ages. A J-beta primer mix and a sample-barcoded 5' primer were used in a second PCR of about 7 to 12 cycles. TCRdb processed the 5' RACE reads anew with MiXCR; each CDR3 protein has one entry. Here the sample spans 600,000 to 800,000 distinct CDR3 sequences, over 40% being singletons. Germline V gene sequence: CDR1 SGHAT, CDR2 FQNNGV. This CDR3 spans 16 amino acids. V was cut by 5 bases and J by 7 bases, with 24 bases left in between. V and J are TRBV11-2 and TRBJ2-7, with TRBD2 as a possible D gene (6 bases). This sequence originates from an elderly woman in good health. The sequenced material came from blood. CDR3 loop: CASSPNYGSGDNEQYF. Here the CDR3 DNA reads TGTGCCAGCAGCCCCAATTACGGGAGTGGTGACAATGAGCAGTACTTC.